One sample yielded the 10 T cell receptor beta chains listed below, sequenced in a study of blood T cells in healthy people across ages. Next came a second PCR, run for roughly 6 to 11 cycles, which used a sample-barcoded 5' primer along with a J-beta primer mix. One entry per CDR3 protein, called by TCRdb with MiXCR from the 5' RACE reads. The profile shows approximately 940,000 distinct CDR3 sequences, 40% to 60% of them singletons. The sequencing sample was made of blood. The receptors shown here come from a man aged 25 to 45 in good health.

The chain links TRBV18 to TRBJ2-5, with 8 nucleotides matching TRBD1. The J call may be wrong; the DNA end is better matched by TRBJ2-7. The V gene's germline CDR1 is KGHSH and CDR2 LQKENI. The CDR3 sequence is 16 residues long. The CDR3 spells CASSPSWQGARYEQYF. The CDR3, as DNA: TGTGCCAGCTCACCCTCTTGGCAGGGGGCAAGATACGAGCAGTACTTC.

This chain links TRBV11-2 with TRBJ2-1; D assignment may be TRBD1 or TRBD2 (7 bases each). The CDR3 is 15 amino acids. Germline V gene lookup returns CDR1 SGHAT and CDR2 FQNNGV. The ends were cut back, 8 bases at V and 2 bases at J, with 16 bases in the middle. The CDR3: CASGGDRGPYNEQFF. The CDR3 coding sequence is TGTGCCAGCGGGGGGGATAGGGGGCCCTACAATGAGCAGTTCTTC.

This clonotype was seen a handful of times. The chain couples TRBV29-1 to TRBJ2-5, with D possibly matching TRBD2 (6 bases). The CDR3 is 12 amino acids. Trimming stripped 7 bases from V and 5 bases from J, with 14 bases between. CDR1 is SQVTM, CDR2 ANQGSEA, per germline. The CDR3 here is CSAPGLLETQYF. The DNA of the CDR3 is TGCAGCGCCCCGGGACTGTTGGAGACCCAGTACTTC.

This clonotype was seen repeatedly, ten times or more. A junction end diverges from the germline sequence, so it may reflect a read error. The chain joins TRBV29-1 to TRBJ1-1; D gene uncertain. CDR3 length: 11 amino acids. Germline CDR1 SQVTM, CDR2 ANQGSEA. This CDR3 is CSVQENTEAFF. Here the CDR3 DNA reads TGCAGCGTTCAAGAGAACACTGAAGCTTTCTTT.

The chain couples TRBV7-2 to TRBJ1-5, with D hard to call. The germline V gene encodes CDR1 SGHTA and CDR2 FQGNSA. The CDR3 has 13 residues. The germline V and J ends were trimmed by 3 bases and 5 bases, with 8 bases remaining between them. As DNA, the CDR3 is TGTGCCAGCAGCTTTAGTGGGGATCAGCCCCAGCATTTT. The encoded protein is CASSFSGDQPQHF.

This chain joins TRBV20-1 and TRBJ2-1; D could derive from TRBD1 or TRBD2 (5 bases each). The CDR3 has 12 amino acids. In germline, CDR1 is DFQATT, CDR2 SNEGSKA (reference sequence). The CDR3 region has the DNA TGCAGCAGTTGGGGGATAGGGAATGAGCAGTTCTTC. This sequence encodes CSSWGIGNEQFF.

This chain joins TRBV5-1 and TRBJ2-5; 9 bases agree with TRBD1. The J call is doubtful: the DNA matches TRBJ2-7 better. CDR3 size: 15 residues. CDR1 SGHRS and CDR2 YFSETQ come from the germline V gene. The CDR3: CASSAHRDRVSEQYF. The DNA for the CDR3 is TGCGCCAGCAGCGCACACCGGGACAGGGTGAGCGAGCAGTACTTC.

The chain employs TRBV3-1 and TRBJ2-3; unclear D gene. Trimming removed 2 bases at V and 4 bases at J, with 7 bases between. The length of the CDR3 is 13 residues. Germline CDR1 LGHDT, CDR2 YNNKEL (reference sequence). CDR3 DNA sequence: TGTGCCAGCAGCCAATTTTCATCAGATACGCAGTATTTT. This codes for CASSQFSSDTQYF.

This clonotype was detected only a few times. The V and J genes are TRBV7-2 and TRBJ2-1; 8 bases line up with TRBD2. CDR1 SGHTA and CDR2 FQGNSA come from the germline V gene. CDR3 size: 18 residues. The V and J ends lost 2 bases and 1 base, in that order; junction bases with no gene match: 10. The DNA for the CDR3 is TGTGCCAGCAGCTTACACGGGGGGGCCTTTGTATCCTACAATGAGCAGTTCTTC. It specifies CASSLHGGAFVSYNEQFF.

The V and J genes are TRBV29-1 and TRBJ2-5; 10 bases fit TRBD1. Germline CDR1 and CDR2: SQVTM and ANQGSEA. The J segment lost 11 bases and the V segment lost 3 bases, leaving 15 bases of the junction unmatched. CDR3 size: 15 residues. The DNA of the CDR3 is TGCAGCGTTGAGTCCGGGACAGGGGTTCTCAATGAGCAGTACTTC. Its translation is CSVESGTGVLNEQYF.